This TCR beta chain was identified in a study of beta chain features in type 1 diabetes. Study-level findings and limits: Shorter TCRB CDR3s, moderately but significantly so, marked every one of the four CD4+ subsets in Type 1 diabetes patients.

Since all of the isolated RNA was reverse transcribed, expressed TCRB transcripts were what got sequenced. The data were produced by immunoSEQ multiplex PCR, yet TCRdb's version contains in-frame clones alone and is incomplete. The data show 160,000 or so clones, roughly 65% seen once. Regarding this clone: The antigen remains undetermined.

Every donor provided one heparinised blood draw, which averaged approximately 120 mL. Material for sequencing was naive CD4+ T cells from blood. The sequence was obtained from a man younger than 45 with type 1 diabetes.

CDR3 amino acids: CASSELGVVGTEAFF. CDR3 DNA sequence: TGTGCCAGCAGTGAACTCGGGGTCGTTGGCACTGAAGCTTTCTTT. V and J are TRBV25-1 and TRBJ1-1; no clear D. V was cut by 2 bases and J by 4 bases, with 14 bases left in between. The CDR3 is 15 residues long. In germline, CDR1 is MGHDK, CDR2 SYGVNS.